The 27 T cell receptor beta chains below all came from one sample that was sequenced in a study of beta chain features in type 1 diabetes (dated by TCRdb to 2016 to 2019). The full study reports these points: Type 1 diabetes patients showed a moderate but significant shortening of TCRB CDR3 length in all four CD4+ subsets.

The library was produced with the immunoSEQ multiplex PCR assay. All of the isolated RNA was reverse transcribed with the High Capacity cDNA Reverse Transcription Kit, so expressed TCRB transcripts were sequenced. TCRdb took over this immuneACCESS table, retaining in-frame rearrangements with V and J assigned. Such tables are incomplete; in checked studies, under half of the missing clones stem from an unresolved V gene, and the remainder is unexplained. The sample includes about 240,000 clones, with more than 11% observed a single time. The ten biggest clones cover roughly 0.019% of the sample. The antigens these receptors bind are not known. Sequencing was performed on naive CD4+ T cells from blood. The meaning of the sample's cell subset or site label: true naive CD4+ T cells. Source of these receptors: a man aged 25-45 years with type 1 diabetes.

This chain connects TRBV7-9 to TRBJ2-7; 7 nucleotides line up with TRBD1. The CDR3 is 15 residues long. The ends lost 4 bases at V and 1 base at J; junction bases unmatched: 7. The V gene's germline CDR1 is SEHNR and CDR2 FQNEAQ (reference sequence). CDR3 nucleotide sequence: TGTGCCAGCAGCTCGACAGGGTTCTATTCCTACGAGCAGTACTTC. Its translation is CASSSTGFYSYEQYF.

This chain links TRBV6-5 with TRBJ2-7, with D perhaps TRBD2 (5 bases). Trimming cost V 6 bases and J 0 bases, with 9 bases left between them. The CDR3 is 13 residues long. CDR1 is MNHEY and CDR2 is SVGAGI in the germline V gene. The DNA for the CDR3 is TGTGCCAGCAGGAGGGAGAACTCCTACGAGCAGTACTTC. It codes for CASRRENSYEQYF.

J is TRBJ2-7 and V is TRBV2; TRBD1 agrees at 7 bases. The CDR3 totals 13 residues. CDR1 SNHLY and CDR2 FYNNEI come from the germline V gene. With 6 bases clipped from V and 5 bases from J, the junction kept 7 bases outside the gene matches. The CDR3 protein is CASSEQGLNEQYF. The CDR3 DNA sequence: TGTGCCAGCAGCGAACAGGGGCTGAACGAGCAGTACTTC. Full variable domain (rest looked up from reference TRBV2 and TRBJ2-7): EPEVTQTPSHQVTQMGQEVILRCVPISNHLYFYWYRQILGQKVEFLVSFYNNEISEKSEIFDDQFSVERPDGSNFTLKIRSTKLEDSAMYFCASSEQGLNEQYFGPGTRLTVT.

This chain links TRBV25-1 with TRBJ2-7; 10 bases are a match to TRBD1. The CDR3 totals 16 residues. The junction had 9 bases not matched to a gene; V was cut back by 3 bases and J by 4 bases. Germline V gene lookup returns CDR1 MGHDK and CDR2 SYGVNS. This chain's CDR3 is CASSDPTGGKMYEQYF. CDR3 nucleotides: TGTGCCAGCAGTGATCCGACAGGGGGCAAGATGTACGAGCAGTACTTC.

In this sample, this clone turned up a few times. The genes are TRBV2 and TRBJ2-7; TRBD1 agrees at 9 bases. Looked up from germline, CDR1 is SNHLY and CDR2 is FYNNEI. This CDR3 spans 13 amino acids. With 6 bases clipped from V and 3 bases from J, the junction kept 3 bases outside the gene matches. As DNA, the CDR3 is TGTGCCAGCAGGGGGACAGGGTACTACGAGCAGTACTTC. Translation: CASRGTGYYEQYF.

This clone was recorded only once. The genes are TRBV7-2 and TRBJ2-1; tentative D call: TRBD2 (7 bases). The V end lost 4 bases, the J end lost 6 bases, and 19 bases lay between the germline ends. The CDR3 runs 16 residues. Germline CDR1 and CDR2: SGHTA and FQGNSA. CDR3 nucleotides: TGTGCCAGCAGCTCCGGGCTAGGGGGGGCCGGCAATGAGCAGTTCTTC. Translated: CASSSGLGGAGNEQFF.

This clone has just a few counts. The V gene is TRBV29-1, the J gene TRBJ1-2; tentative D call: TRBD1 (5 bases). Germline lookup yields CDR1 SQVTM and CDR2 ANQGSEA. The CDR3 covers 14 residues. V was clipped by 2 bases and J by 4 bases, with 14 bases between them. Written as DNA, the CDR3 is TGCAGCGTTGAAAAGGAGGGGTTGGGCTATGGCTACACCTTC. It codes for CSVEKEGLGYGYTF.

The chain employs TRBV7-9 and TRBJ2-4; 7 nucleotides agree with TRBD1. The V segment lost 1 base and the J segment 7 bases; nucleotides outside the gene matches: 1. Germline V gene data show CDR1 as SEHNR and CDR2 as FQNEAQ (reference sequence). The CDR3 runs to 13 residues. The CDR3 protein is CASSLEGANIQYF. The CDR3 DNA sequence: TGTGCCAGCAGCTTAGAGGGGGCGAACATTCAGTACTTC.

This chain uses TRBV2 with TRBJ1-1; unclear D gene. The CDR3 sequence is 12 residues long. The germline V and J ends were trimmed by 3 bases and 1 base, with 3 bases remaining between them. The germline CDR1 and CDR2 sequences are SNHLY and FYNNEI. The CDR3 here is CASSDQNTEAFF. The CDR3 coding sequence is TGTGCCAGCAGTGATCAGAACACTGAAGCTTTCTTT.

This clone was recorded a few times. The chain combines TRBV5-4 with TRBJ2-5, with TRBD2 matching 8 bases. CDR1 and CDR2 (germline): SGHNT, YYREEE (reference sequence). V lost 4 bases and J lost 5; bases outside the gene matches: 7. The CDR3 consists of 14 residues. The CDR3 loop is CASSGVAGGETQYF. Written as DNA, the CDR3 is TGTGCCAGCAGCGGGGTGGCGGGAGGCGAGACCCAGTACTTC.

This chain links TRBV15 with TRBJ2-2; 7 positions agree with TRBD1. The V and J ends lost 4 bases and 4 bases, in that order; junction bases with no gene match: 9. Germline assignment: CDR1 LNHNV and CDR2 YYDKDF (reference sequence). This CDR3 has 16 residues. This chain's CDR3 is CATSIPGRGSTGELFF. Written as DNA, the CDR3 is TGTGCCACCAGCATTCCCGGCAGGGGGTCCACCGGGGAGCTGTTTTTT.

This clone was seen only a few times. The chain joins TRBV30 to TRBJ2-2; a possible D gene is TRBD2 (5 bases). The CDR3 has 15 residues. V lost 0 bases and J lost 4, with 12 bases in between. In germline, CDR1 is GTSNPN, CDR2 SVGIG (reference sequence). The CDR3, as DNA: TGTGCCTGGAGTGTACTTGGGAGAATCACCGGGGAGCTGTTTTTT. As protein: CAWSVLGRITGELFF.

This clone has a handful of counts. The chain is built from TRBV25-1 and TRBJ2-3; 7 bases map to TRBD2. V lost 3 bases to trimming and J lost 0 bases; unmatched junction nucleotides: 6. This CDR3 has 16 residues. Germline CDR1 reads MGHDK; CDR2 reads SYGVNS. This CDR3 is CASSEGGFTSTDTQYF. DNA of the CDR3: TGTGCCAGCAGTGAGGGAGGGTTTACTAGCACAGATACGCAGTATTTT.

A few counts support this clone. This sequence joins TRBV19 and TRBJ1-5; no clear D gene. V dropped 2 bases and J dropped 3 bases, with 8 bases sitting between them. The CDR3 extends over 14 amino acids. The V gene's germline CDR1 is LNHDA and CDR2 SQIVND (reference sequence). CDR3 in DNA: TGTGCCAGTAGTATACAGGACTCCAATCAGCCCCAGCATTTT. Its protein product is CASSIQDSNQPQHF.

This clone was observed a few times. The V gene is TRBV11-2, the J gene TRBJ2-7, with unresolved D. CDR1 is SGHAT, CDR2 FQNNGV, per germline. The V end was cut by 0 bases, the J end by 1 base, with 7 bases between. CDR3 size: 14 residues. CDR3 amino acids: CASSLDPESYEQYF. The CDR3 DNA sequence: TGTGCCAGCAGCTTAGACCCCGAGTCCTACGAGCAGTACTTC.

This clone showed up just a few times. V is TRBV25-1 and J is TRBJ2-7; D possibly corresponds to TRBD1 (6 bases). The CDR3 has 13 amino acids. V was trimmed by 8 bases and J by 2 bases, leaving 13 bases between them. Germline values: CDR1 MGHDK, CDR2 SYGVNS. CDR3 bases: TGTGCCAGCCTCGGGGACAACCCCTACGAGCAGTACTTC. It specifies CASLGDNPYEQYF.

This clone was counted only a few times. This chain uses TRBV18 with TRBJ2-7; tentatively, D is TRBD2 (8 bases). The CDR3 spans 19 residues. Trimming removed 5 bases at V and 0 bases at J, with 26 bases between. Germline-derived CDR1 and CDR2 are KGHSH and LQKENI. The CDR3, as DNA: TGTGCCAGCTCAACACTCGGGACAGAACTAGCGGATGTCTCCTACGAGCAGTACTTC. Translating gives CASSTLGTELADVSYEQYF.

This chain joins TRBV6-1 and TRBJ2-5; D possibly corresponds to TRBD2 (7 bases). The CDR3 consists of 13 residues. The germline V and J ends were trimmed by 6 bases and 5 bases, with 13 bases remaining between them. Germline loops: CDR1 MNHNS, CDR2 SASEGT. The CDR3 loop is CASSPGRGETQYF. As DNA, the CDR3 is TGTGCCAGCAGCCCAGGGAGGGGGGAGACCCAGTACTTC.

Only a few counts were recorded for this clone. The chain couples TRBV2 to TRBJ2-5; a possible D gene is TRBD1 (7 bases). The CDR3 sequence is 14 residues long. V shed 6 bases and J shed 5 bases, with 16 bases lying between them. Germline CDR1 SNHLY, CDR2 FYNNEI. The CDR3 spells CASREQGGGETQYF. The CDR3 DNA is TGTGCCAGCAGAGAACAAGGAGGGGGCGAGACCCAGTACTTC.

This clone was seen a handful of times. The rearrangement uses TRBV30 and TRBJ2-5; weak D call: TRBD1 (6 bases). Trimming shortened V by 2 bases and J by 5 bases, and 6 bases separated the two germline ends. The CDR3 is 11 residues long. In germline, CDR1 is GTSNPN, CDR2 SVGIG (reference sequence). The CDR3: CAWSQGETQYF. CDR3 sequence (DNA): TGTGCCTGGAGTCAGGGGGAGACCCAGTACTTC.

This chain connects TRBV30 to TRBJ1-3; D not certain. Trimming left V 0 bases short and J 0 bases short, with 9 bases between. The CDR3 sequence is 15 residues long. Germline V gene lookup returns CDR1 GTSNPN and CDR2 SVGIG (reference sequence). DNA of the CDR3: TGTGCCTGGAGTGTAGATTCTAGCTCTGGAAACACCATATATTTT. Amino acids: CAWSVDSSSGNTIYF.

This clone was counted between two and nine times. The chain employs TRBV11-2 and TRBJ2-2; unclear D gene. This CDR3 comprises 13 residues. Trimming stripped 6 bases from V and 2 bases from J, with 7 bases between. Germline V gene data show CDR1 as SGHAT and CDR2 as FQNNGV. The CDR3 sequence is CASSRSNTGELFF. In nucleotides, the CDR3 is TGTGCCAGCAGTAGATCTAACACCGGGGAGCTGTTTTTT.

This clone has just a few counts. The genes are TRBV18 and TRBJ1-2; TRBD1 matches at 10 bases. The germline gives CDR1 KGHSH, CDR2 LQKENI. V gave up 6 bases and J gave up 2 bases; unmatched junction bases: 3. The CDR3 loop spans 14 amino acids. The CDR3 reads CASSGTGVNYGYTF. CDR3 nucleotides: TGTGCCAGCTCCGGGACAGGGGTAAACTATGGCTACACCTTC.

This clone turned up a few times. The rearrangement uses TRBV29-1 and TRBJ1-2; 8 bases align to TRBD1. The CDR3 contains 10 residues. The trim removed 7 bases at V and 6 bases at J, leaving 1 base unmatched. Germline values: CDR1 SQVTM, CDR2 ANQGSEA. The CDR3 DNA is TGCAGCGCGGGACAGGATGGCTACACCTTC. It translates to CSAGQDGYTF.

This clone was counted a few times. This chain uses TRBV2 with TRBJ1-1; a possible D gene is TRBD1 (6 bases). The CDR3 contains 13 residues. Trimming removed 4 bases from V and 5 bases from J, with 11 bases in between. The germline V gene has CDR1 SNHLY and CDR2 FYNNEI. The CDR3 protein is CASSGGRLTEAFF. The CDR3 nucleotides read TGTGCCAGCAGTGGGGGGCGCCTTACTGAAGCTTTCTTT. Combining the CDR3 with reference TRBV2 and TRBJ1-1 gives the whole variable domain EPEVTQTPSHQVTQMGQEVILRCVPISNHLYFYWYRQILGQKVEFLVSFYNNEISEKSEIFDDQFSVERPDGSNFTLKIRSTKLEDSAMYFCASSGGRLTEAFFGQGTRLTVV.

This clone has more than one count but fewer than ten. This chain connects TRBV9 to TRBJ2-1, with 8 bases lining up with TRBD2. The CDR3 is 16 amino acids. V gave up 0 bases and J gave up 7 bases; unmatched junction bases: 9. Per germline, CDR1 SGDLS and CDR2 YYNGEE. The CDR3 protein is CASSVEVGGRRNEQFF. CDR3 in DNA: TGTGCCAGCAGCGTAGAGGTGGGCGGGAGGCGGAATGAGCAGTTCTTC. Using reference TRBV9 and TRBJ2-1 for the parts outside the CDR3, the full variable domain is DSGVTQTPKHLITATGQRVTLRCSPRSGDLSVYWYQQSLDQGLQFLIQYYNGEERAKGNILERFSAQQFPDLHSELNLSSLELGDSALYFCASSVEVGGRRNEQFFGPGTRLTVL.

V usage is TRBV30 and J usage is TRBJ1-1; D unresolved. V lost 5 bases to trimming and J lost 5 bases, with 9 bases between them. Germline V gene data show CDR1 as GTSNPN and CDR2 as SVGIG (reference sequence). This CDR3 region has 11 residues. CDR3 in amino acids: CAWGGQTEAFF. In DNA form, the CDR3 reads TGTGCCTGGGGAGGGCAGACTGAAGCTTTCTTT.